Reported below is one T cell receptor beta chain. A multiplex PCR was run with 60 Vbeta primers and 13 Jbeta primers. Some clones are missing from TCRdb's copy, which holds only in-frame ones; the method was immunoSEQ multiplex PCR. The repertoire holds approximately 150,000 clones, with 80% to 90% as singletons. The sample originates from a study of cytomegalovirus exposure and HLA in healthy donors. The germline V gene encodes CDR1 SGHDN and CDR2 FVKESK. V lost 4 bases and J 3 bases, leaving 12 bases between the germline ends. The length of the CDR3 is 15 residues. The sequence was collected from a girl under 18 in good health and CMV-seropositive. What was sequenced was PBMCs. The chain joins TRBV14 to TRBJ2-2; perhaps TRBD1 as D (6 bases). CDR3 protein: CASSPGTPYTGELFF. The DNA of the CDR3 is TGTGCCAGCAGCCCCGGGACACCCTACACCGGGGAGCTGTTTTTT.